This T cell receptor (beta chain) was observed in a study of shared clonotypes between healthy human individuals. At the level of the study: CD8 memory received one plate per donor, CD8 naive two, CD4 memory three and CD4 naive three.

The CDR3 has 14 residues. J lost 2 bases, V lost 8 bases, and 6 bases had no gene match. Germline assignment: CDR1 ENHRY and CDR2 SYGVKD. All of the donors resided in Nashville, Tennessee, and each was a Caucasian adult. The data were produced by immunoSEQ multiplex PCR, yet TCRdb's version contains in-frame clones alone and is incomplete. The repertoire holds about 2.4 million clones, more than 80% seen once, with around 0.14% in the top ten. The receptor was isolated from a man aged 18 to 29 in good health. The rearrangement links TRBV10-3 to TRBJ2-3; 8 bases are shared with TRBD1. Sequencing was performed on naive CD4+ T cells sorted from blood. Subset denoted: CD45RA+ positively selected. The DNA of the CDR3 is TGTGCCATCGAGGACAGGGAACTCACAGATACGCAGTATTTT. Its translation: CAIEDRELTDTQYF.